A selection of T cell receptor beta chains follows, all from one sample in a study of cytomegalovirus exposure and HLA in healthy donors. Sequencing used immunoSEQ multiplex PCR; TCRdb keeps in-frame clones, though not all of them. This table has 150,000 to 200,000 clones, around three quarters appearing once. Sample: PBMCs. The receptors originated from a man aged 30 to 45 in good health and CMV-seronegative. Both conserved end residues are part of each CDR3.

TRBV5-4	TRBJ2-3	CASSLVEGADTQYF
TRBV4-1	TRBJ2-7	CASSQGGAYEQYF
TRBV6-6	TRBJ1-3	CASSYWGRDGNTIYF
TRBV28	TRBJ2-6	CASSRTDPGANVLTF
TRBV18	TRBJ1-5	CASSTTTGKNQPQHF
TRBV5-1	TRBJ2-5	CASSLGTIAGVETQYF
TRBV27	TRBJ2-7	CASSLRPGQTYEQYF
TRBV19	TRBJ1-2	CATTDRIGDGYTF
TRBV25-1	TRBJ1-5	CASRGRVDQPQHF
TRBV9	TRBJ2-5	CASSALGGRAGETQYF
TRBV10-3	TRBJ2-7	CALSGEERHNLLEDEQYF
TRBV5-1	TRBJ2-1	CASSPSLGAPGEQFF
TRBV5-1	TRBJ1-5	CASSSSGGGHQPQHF
TRBV5-1	TRBJ2-4	CASSLDPGVSNIQYF
TRBV29-1	TRBJ2-1	CRPSIQGYNEQFF
TRBV2	TRBJ2-2	CASILRLGQRDSTGELFF
TRBV18	TRBJ2-6	CASSPEAAGANVLTF
TRBV28	TRBJ1-3	CASSEGDSGNTIYF
TRBV30	TRBJ2-7	CAWSVWPPTGGHHSYEQYF
TRBV28	TRBJ1-1	CASSRQSLGDTEAFF
TRBV4-2	TRBJ1-5	CASSQEGGQGFVSNQPQHF
TRBV5-1	TRBJ2-7	CASGPGGDRVSEQYF
TRBV28	TRBJ1-2	CASSGTGQGAFGYTF
TRBV25-1	TRBJ1-1	CASSNTGGLGEAFF
TRBV10-1	TRBJ2-7	CASSFDPGQRGEQYF
TRBV10-2	TRBJ2-7	CASSVGRVYEQYF
TRBV6-5	TRBJ2-5	CASSPGVSQETQYF
TRBV6-1	TRBJ1-2	CASRTGSGNYGYTF
TRBV6-5	TRBJ1-2	CASSYGGRNYGYTF
TRBV5-1	TRBJ2-2	CASSPDRELFF
TRBV28	TRBJ1-1	CASADRGKNTEAFF
TRBV25-1	TRBJ2-5	CASPGGAPAEAQYF
TRBV5-5	TRBJ2-7	CASSALGELTIYEQYF
TRBV28	TRBJ1-1	CASRSTGTEAFF
TRBV6-5	TRBJ2-7	CASSYFGQGRSYEQYF
TRBV6-1	TRBJ2-7	CASSGRGRASSYTYEQYF
TRBV27	TRBJ2-7	CASSPLTSGTYEQYF
TRBV4-1	TRBJ2-5	CASSQDTRGWETQYF
TRBV7-6	TRBJ2-7	CASSLVDRSYEQYF
TRBV9	TRBJ2-1	CASSPGRTSGSGEQFF
TRBV7-3	TRBJ2-7	CASSLIAGSYEQYF
TRBV7-2	TRBJ2-7	CASSLATSGVYEQYF
TRBV6-6	TRBJ1-2	CAATLDGEDYGYTF
TRBV13	TRBJ2-2	CASRPGVAGELFF
TRBV7-9	TRBJ2-5	CASTRVAGGTQYF
TRBV28	TRBJ1-2	CASSFGDSYGYTF
TRBV5-6	TRBJ1-2	CASSWGGDGYTF
TRBV7-9	TRBJ2-7	CAVVRLAGDYEQYF
TRBV5-1	TRBJ2-3	CASSLNSGTGTSHDTQYF